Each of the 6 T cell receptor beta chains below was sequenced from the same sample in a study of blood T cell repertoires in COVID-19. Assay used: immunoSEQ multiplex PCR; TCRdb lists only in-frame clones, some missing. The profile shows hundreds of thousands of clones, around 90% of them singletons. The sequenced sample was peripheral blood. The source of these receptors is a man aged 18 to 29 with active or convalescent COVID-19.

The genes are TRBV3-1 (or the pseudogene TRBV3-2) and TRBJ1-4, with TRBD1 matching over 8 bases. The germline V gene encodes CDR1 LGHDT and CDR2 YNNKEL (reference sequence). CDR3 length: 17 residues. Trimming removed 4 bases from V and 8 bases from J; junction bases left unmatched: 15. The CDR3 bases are TGTGCCAGCAGCCTATTAGGGGAGGCAGGGGGCGGCGAAAAACTGTTTTTT. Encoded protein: CASSLLGEAGGGEKLFF.

DNA of the CDR3: TGTGCCAGCAGCTTTGGACTAGCGGGGGGCACCGGGGAGCTGTTTTTT. Amino acid sequence: CASSFGLAGGTGELFF. The chain uses TRBV7-2 and TRBJ2-2, with 14 nucleotides matching TRBD2. This CDR3 spans 16 amino acids. The germline gives CDR1 SGHTA, CDR2 FQGNSA. Germline trimming cut 3 bases from V and 4 bases from J; bases unmatched to any gene: 1.

The CDR3 DNA reads as TGTGCCAGCAGCTTAGTTCGCGGATACACTGAAGCTTTCTTT. As protein: CASSLVRGYTEAFF. The V call is TRBV11-1, the J call TRBJ1-1; D is ambiguous. The CDR3 is 14 residues long. Trimming took off 1 base at V and 3 bases at J, with 9 bases between the two ends. CDR1 SGHAT and CDR2 FQDESV come from the germline V gene (reference sequence).

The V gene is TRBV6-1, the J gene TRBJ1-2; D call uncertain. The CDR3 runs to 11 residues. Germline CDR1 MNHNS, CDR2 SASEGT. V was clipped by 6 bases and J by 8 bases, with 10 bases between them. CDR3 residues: CASSRLEGYTF. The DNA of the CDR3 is TGTGCCAGCAGCCGACTGGAGGGCTACACCTTC.

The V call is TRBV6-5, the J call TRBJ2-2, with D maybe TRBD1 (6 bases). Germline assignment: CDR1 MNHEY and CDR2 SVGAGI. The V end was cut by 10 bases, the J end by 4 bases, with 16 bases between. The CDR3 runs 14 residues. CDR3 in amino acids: CATGVQGSTGELFF. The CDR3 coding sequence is TGTGCCACCGGGGTACAGGGTAGCACCGGGGAGCTGTTTTTT.

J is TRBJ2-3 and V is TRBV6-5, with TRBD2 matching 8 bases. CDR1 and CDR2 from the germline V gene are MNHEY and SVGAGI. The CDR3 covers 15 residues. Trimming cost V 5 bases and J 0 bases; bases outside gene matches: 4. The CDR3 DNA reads TGTGCCAGCAGTACGGTAGCGGGGAGCACAGATACGCAGTATTTT. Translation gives CASSTVAGSTDTQYF.